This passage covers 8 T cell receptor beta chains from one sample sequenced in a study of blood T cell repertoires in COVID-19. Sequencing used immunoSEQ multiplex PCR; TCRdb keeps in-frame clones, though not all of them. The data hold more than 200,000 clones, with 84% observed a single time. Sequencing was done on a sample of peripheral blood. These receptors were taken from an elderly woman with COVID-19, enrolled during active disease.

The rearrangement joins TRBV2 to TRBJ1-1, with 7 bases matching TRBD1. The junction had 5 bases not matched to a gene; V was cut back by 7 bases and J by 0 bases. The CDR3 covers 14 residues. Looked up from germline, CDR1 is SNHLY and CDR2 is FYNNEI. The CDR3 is CASTTGILNTEAFF. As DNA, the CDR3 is TGTGCCAGCACGACAGGGATCTTGAACACTGAAGCTTTCTTT. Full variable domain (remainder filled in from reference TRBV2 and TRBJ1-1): EPEVTQTPSHQVTQMGQEVILRCVPISNHLYFYWYRQILGQKVEFLVSFYNNEISEKSEIFDDQFSVERPDGSNFTLKIRSTKLEDSAMYFCASTTGILNTEAFFGQGTRLTVV.

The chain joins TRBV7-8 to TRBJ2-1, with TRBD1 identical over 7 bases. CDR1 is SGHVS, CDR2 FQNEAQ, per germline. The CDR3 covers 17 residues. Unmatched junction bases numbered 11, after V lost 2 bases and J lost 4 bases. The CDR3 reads CASSLTTRQGAYNEQFF. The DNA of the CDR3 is TGTGCCAGCAGCTTAACGACCAGACAGGGTGCGTACAATGAGCAGTTCTTC.

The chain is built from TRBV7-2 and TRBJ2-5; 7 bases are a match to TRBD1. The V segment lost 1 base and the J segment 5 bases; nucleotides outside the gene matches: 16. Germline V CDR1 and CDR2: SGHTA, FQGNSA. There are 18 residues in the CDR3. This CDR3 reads CASSLVIVSVGGSETQYF. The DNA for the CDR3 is TGTGCCAGCAGCTTAGTTATTGTTTCGGTAGGGGGCTCGGAGACCCAGTACTTC.

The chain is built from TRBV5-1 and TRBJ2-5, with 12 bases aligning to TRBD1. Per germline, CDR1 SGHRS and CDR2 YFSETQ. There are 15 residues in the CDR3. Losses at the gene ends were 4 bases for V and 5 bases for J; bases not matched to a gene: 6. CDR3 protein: CASSTGTGGGETQYF. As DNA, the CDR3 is TGCGCCAGCAGCACCGGGACAGGGGGCGGCGAGACCCAGTACTTC.

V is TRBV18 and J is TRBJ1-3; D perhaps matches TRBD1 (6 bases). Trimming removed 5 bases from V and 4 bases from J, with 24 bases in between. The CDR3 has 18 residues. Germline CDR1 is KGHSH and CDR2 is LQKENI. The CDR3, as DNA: TGTGCCAGCTCAACCATTGAGTTTGGGGGCGCGAAAGGAAACACCATATATTTT. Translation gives CASSTIEFGGAKGNTIYF.

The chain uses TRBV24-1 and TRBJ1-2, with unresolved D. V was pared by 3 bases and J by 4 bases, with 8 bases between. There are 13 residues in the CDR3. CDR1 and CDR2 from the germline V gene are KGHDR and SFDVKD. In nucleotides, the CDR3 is TGTGCCACCAGTGATCTTGGAGGCTATGGCTACACCTTC. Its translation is CATSDLGGYGYTF.

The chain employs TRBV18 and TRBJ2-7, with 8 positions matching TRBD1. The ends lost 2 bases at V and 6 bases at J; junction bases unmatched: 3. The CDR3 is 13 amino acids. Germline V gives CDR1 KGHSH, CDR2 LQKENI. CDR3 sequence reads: CASSPETGAEQYF. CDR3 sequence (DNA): TGTGCCAGCTCACCAGAGACAGGGGCCGAGCAGTACTTC.

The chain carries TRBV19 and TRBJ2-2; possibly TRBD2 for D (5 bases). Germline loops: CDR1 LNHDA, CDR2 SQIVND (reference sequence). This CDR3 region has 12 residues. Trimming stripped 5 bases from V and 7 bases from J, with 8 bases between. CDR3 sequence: CASSREIGELFF. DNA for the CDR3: TGTGCCAGTAGTCGGGAAATCGGGGAGCTGTTTTTT.